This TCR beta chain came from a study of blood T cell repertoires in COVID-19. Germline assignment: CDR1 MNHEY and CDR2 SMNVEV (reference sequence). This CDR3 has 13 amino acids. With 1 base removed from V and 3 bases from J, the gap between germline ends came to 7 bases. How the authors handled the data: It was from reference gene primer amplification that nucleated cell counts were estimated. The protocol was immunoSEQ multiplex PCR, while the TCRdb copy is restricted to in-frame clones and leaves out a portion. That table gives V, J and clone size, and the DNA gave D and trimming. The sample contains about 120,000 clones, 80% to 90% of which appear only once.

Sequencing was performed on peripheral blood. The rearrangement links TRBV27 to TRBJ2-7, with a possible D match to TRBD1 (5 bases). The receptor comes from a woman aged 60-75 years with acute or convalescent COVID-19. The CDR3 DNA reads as TGTGCCAGCAGTTTATACAGGAGCTACGAGCAGTACTTC. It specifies CASSLYRSYEQYF.